This is a list of T cell receptor beta chains from one sample in a study of identical twins. TCRdb reprocessed the 5' RACE reads with MiXCR, giving one entry per CDR3 protein. Here the sample spans nearly 900,000 distinct CDR3 sequences, around 12% being singletons. This sample also appeared in a second study, on yellow fever vaccine responses in identical twins.

The sequencing input was PBMCs. The receptors shown here come from a woman aged 18 to 35 in good health. CDR3s include the opening cysteine and the closing phenylalanine or tryptophan. D genes are given only for firm matches. Size tells how often a clone was seen (once, few, many) or the class of an expanded clone, and some rows leave it out.

D gene,J gene,V gene,clone size,CDR3 protein,CDR3 DNA
TRBD1,TRBJ2-4,TRBV6-1,NA,CASKSAGTGVNIQYF,TGTGCCAGCAAATCCGCCGGGACAGGGGTGAACATTCAGTACTTC
TRBD2,TRBJ2-3,TRBV20-1,few,CSAGSGGSTDTQYF,TGCAGTGCCGGAAGCGGGGGAAGCACAGATACGCAGTATTTT
TRBD2,TRBJ2-1,TRBV28,few,CASSVAGDSNEQFF,TGTGCCAGCAGTGTAGCGGGAGATAGCAATGAGCAGTTCTTC
NA,TRBJ1-1,TRBV21-1,NA,CASSKVDRNTEAFF,TGTGCCAGCAGCAAAGTTGACAGGAACACTGAAGCTTTCTTT
NA,TRBJ2-3,TRBV18,few,CASSPPDGDTQYF,TGTGCCAGCTCACCACCGGACGGGGATACGCAGTATTTT
NA,TRBJ2-4,TRBV20-1,few,CSARVAGRTFVQKNIQYF,TGCAGTGCTAGAGTTGCGGGGCGCACATTTGTACAGAAAAACATTCAGTACTTC
TRBD1,TRBJ2-5,TRBV6-5,NA,CASSYSVKGAGETQYF,TGTGCCAGCAGTTACTCGGTGAAGGGGGCGGGAGAGACCCAGTACTTC
NA,TRBJ1-3,TRBV6-5,NA,CASRSSTASGNTIYF,TGTGCCAGCAGGTCCTCTACCGCCTCTGGAAACACCATATATTTT
TRBD1,TRBJ2-3,TRBV5-5,NA,CASTRDRGVNTQYF,TGTGCCAGCACCCGGGACAGGGGCGTGAATACGCAGTATTTT
NA,TRBJ2-1,TRBV15,few,CATSRVLGHTYNEQFF,TGTGCCACCAGCAGAGTCTTAGGACACACTTACAATGAGCAGTTCTTC
TRBD1,TRBJ2-5,TRBV20-1,few,CSAGQGTVETQYF,TGCAGTGCGGGACAGGGGACGGTGGAGACCCAGTACTTC
NA,TRBJ2-3,TRBV2,few,CATRPLGRVDTQYF,TGTGCCACCCGCCCGCTAGGAAGAGTAGATACGCAGTATTTT
TRBD2,TRBJ2-1,TRBV20-1,few,CSARDLGTSVPSYNEQFF,TGCAGTGCTAGAGATCTAGGGACTAGCGTCCCCTCCTACAATGAGCAGTTCTTC
NA,TRBJ1-2,TRBV24-1,NA,CATRGPVAGTYGYTF,TGTGCCACCAGGGGCCCGGTGGCGGGAACCTATGGCTACACCTTC
NA,TRBJ2-3,TRBV6-5,NA,CASSYRLGLPTSTDTQYF,TGTGCCAGCAGTTACAGGCTAGGGCTTCCAACTAGCACAGATACGCAGTATTTT
TRBD2,TRBJ2-6,TRBV12-3/TRBV12-4,NA,CASNSGGGANVLTF,TGTGCCAGCAATTCGGGAGGTGGGGCCAACGTCCTGACTTTC
TRBD2,TRBJ2-7,TRBV4-1,many,CASSLGGPPGLAGDRKEQYF,TGCGCCAGCAGCCTCGGGGGTCCTCCGGGACTAGCGGGAGATCGTAAAGAGCAGTACTTC
TRBD1,TRBJ2-5,TRBV2,NA,CASSEAWGTEETQYF,TGTGCCAGCAGTGAAGCTTGGGGGACAGAAGAGACCCAGTACTTC
TRBD2,TRBJ2-3,TRBV15,few,CATSRAGGTDTQYF,TGTGCCACCAGTCGGGCGGGAGGGACAGATACGCAGTATTTT
TRBD2,TRBJ2-2,TRBV5-1,few,CASSLVAGLNTGELFF,TGCGCCAGCAGCTTGGTAGCGGGCCTGAACACCGGGGAGCTGTTTTTT
NA,TRBJ1-1,TRBV20-1,NA,CSALGTRRSTEAFF,TGCAGTGCCCTTGGGACCCGGAGGAGCACTGAAGCTTTCTTT
TRBD1,TRBJ2-1,TRBV11-3,NA,CASSPSWTGGNNNEQFF,TGTGCCAGCAGCCCTTCTTGGACAGGGGGTAACAACAATGAGCAGTTCTTC
NA,TRBJ1-2,TRBV5-1,NA,CASSSQLNYGYTF,TGCGCCAGCAGCTCACAGCTGAACTATGGCTACACCTTC
NA,TRBJ2-1,TRBV3-1,NA,CASSRNPNEQFF,TGTGCCAGCAGCCGAAACCCCAATGAGCAGTTCTTC
NA,TRBJ2-3,TRBV2,NA,CASRGGLHTDTQYF,TGTGCCAGCAGGGGCGGGCTCCACACAGATACGCAGTATTTT
TRBD2,TRBJ2-1,TRBV2,NA,CASSVERGGPNEQFF,TGTGCCAGCAGTGTTGAGCGGGGGGGCCCTAATGAGCAGTTCTTC
NA,TRBJ1-1,TRBV18,few,CASSPGNVPGNTEAFF,TGTGCCAGCTCACCGGGAAACGTCCCCGGGAACACTGAAGCTTTCTTT
TRBD1,TRBJ1-2,TRBV6-1,few,CASRPQGRIGYTF,TGTGCCAGCAGACCACAGGGGCGAATTGGCTACACCTTC
NA,TRBJ2-5,TRBV5-1,NA,CASSLSRRQETQYF,TGCGCCAGCAGCTTGAGCAGACGGCAAGAGACCCAGTACTTC
TRBD2,TRBJ2-1,TRBV3-1,few,CASSPQAGARNNEQFF,TGTGCCAGCAGCCCCCAAGCGGGAGCAAGGAACAATGAGCAGTTCTTC
NA,TRBJ1-5,TRBV12-5,few,CASGLRDFSNQPQHF,TGTGCTAGTGGTTTGCGGGATTTTAGCAATCAGCCCCAGCATTTT
NA,TRBJ2-1,TRBV28,many,CASSPSIASSYNEQFF,TGTGCCAGCAGTCCCAGTATAGCCAGCTCCTACAATGAGCAGTTCTTC
NA,TRBJ1-5,TRBV4-1,NA,CASSPTSNQPQHF,TGCGCCAGCAGCCCCACGAGCAATCAGCCCCAGCATTTT
NA,TRBJ1-5,TRBV6-5,few,CASSYSGLSNQPQQF,TGTGCCAGCAGTTACTCGGGACTCAGCAATCAGCCCCAGCAATTT
NA,TRBJ1-2,TRBV28,NA,CASTANYGYTF,TGTGCCAGCACTGCTAACTATGGCTACACCTTC
TRBD1,TRBJ2-5,TRBV9,NA,CASSDRTGSETQYF,TGTGCCAGCAGCGACCGGACAGGGTCGGAGACCCAGTACTTC
TRBD1,TRBJ2-5,TRBV5-1,many,CASSTGTAETQYF,TGCGCCAGCAGCACCGGGACAGCAGAGACCCAGTACTTC
TRBD2,TRBJ2-1,TRBV2,few,CASSERRLAGENEQFF,TGTGCCAGCAGTGAAAGGAGGCTAGCGGGAGAAAATGAGCAGTTCTTC
NA,TRBJ1-1,TRBV5-5,many,CASSLDTGGNTEAFF,TGTGCCAGCAGCTTGGATACGGGCGGGAACACTGAAGCTTTCTTT
NA,TRBJ1-5,TRBV4-1,NA,CASSQVLLRSQPQHF,TGCGCCAGCAGCCAAGTGTTACTTCGGAGTCAGCCCCAGCATTTT
NA,TRBJ1-4,TRBV5-1,NA,CASSLDGIATNEKLFF,TGCGCCAGCAGCTTGGACGGAATTGCAACTAATGAAAAACTGTTTTTT
NA,TRBJ1-2,TRBV27,NA,CASSPGQYHYGYTF,TGTGCCAGCAGTCCCGGACAGTACCACTATGGCTACACCTTC
NA,TRBJ1-5,TRBV28,NA,CASSPRQKYSNQPQHF,TGTGCCAGCAGTCCGCGCCAGAAATATAGCAATCAGCCCCAGCATTTT
TRBD2,TRBJ2-1,TRBV4-1,few,CASSQRPSGDSYNEQFF,TGCGCCAGCAGCCAACGTCCGAGCGGGGACTCCTACAATGAGCAGTTCTTC
TRBD1,TRBJ2-7,TRBV14,NA,CASSQPPGQGRGEQYF,TGTGCCAGCAGCCAACCACCGGGACAGGGAAGGGGCGAGCAGTACTTC
NA,TRBJ2-1,TRBV15,many,CATSRAFLGGRYEQFF,TGTGCCACCAGCAGAGCCTTTCTTGGGGGGAGATATGAGCAGTTCTTC
TRBD1,TRBJ2-2,TRBV5-1,many,CASSLTGTGVRRSTGELFF,TGCGCCAGCAGCTTAACCGGGACAGGGGTCCGAAGAAGCACCGGGGAGCTGTTTTTT
NA,TRBJ2-5,TRBV5-1,few,CASSPDRTTAQYF,TGCGCCAGCAGCCCGGACAGAACAACGGCCCAGTACTTC
TRBD1,TRBJ1-2,TRBV5-1,few,CASSLAQTGAGYTF,TGCGCCAGCAGCTTGGCCCAAACAGGGGCCGGCTACACCTTC
NA,TRBJ1-6,TRBV20-1,NA,CSALGRAFDNSPLHF,TGCAGTGCTTTAGGCAGGGCCTTTGATAATTCACCCCTCCACTTT
NA,TRBJ2-5,TRBV9,many,CASSVSGQTKETQYF,TGTGCCAGCAGCGTCTCGGGACAAACCAAAGAGACCCAGTACTTC
NA,TRBJ2-5,TRBV11-2,few,CASSLIPTPGPAIVFETQYF,TGTGCCAGCAGCCTAATACCGACACCGGGACCCGCTATTGTGTTCGAGACCCAGTACTTC
TRBD1,TRBJ1-5,TRBV20-1,NA,CSALDRNSNQPQHF,TGCAGTGCCTTGGACAGGAATAGCAATCAGCCCCAGCATTTT
NA,TRBJ2-1,TRBV5-1,few,CASSLLPDRNYNEQFF,TGCGCCAGCAGCTTGCTCCCTGACAGAAATTACAATGAGCAGTTCTTC
NA,TRBJ2-3,TRBV5-1,few,CASSLKGSNLLYTDTQYF,TGCGCCAGCAGCTTAAAAGGTTCTAATCTACTATACACAGATACGCAGTATTTT
NA,TRBJ2-1,TRBV12-3/TRBV12-4,NA,CASMVGVNEQFF,TGTGCCAGCATGGTCGGGGTCAATGAGCAGTTCTTC